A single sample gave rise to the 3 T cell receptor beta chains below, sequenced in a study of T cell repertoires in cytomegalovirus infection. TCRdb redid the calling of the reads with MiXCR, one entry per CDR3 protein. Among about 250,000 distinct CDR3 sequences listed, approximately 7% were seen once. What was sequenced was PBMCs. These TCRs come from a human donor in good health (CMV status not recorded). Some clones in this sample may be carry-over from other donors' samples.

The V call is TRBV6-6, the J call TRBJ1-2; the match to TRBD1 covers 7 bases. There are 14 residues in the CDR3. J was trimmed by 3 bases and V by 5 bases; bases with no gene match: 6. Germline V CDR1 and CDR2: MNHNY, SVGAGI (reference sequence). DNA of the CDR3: TGTGCCAGCAGTCCTCGACAGGGATACTATGGCTACACCTTC. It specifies CASSPRQGYYGYTF.

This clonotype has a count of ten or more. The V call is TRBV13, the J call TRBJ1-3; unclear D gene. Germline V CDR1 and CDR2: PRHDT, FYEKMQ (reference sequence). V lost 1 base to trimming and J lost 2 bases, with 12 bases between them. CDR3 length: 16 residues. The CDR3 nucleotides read TGTGCCAGCAGCTTAGATAGTGGAGGGACTGGAAACACCATATATTTT. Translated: CASSLDSGGTGNTIYF. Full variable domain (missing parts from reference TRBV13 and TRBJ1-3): AAGVIQSPRHLIKEKRETATLKCYPIPRHDTVYWYQQGPGQDPQFLISFYEKMQSDKGSIPDRFSAQQFSDYHSELNMSSLELGDSALYFCASSLDSGGTGNTIYFGEGSWLTVV.

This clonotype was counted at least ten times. The CDR3 nucleotides read TGTGCCAGCAGTATTAAGGGACTAGCGCGTGAGCAGTTCTTC. This translates into CASSIKGLAREQFF. This chain uses TRBV27 with TRBJ2-1; 10 bases are shared with TRBD2. With 5 bases clipped from V and 9 bases from J, the junction kept 7 bases outside the gene matches. Germline lookup yields CDR1 MNHEY and CDR2 SMNVEV (reference sequence). The CDR3 consists of 14 residues.